The entry that follows covers one TCR beta chain sequence. Its specificity is unknown. These data originate in a study of shared clonotypes between healthy human individuals. The method was immunoSEQ multiplex PCR; TCRdb's version includes in-frame clones alone and lacks a portion of them. The table lists roughly 660,000 clones, about 92% of them singletons. General observations from the study: Shared clonotypes across all four donors exceeded non-shared ones in generation probability. Relative to memory subsets, naive subsets generally showed larger estimated richness.

Combination of CD45RO+ cells with CCR7-negative CD45RA+ TemRA cells was used for CD8 memory. With 5 bases clipped from V and 0 bases from J, the junction kept 6 bases outside the gene matches. This CDR3 region has 16 residues. Germline V gives CDR1 SGHTA, CDR2 FQGTGA. The sample comprised memory CD8+ T cells from PBMCs. The subset here: CD45RO+ cells pooled with CCR7-negative TemRA cells. This chain connects TRBV7-3 to TRBJ2-3; 9 nucleotides agree with TRBD2. The receptor comes from a man aged 18 to 35 in good health. Some clones in this sample may be carry-over from other donors' samples. CDR3 sequence: CASSQGLAESTDTQYF. The CDR3, as DNA: TGTGCCAGCAGCCAGGGACTAGCTGAAAGCACAGATACGCAGTATTTT.